This TCR beta chain came from a study of blood T cell repertoires in COVID-19. Study as a whole: The United States, Italy and Spain were the sources of the acute and convalescent COVID-19 samples. T cells, B-cell-depleted T cells, or PBMCs provided the cDNA or gDNA that served as material.

In the original workflow: Reference gene primer amplification yielded estimated nucleated cell counts. Only in-frame clones appear in the TCRdb table, and some are missing; sequencing was by immunoSEQ multiplex PCR. For V, J and clone size, that table is used; D and trimming come from the DNA. Among around 230,000 clones listed, over 85% were seen once. The V gene's germline CDR1 is LNHDA and CDR2 SQIVND (reference sequence). J lost 2 bases, V lost 5 bases, and 12 bases had no gene match. The CDR3 has 17 amino acids. Participant-given clinical history determined each cohort assignment. The material sequenced was PBMCs or T cells enriched from blood (not recorded which). This clonotype originated in a woman aged 25 to 39 with acute COVID-19. The chain employs TRBV19 and TRBJ1-5, with 7 positions matching TRBD1. The CDR3 nucleotides read TGTGCCAGTAGTTTCCACCGGGACAGAGGAGGCAATCAGCCCCAGCATTTT. Translated: CASSFHRDRGGNQPQHF.